The source of this TCR beta chain is a study of T cells in localized non-small cell lung cancer. Study results and limitations: There was higher T cell clonality in uninvolved adjacent lung than in tumor, and it was highest there. Heterogeneity is still possible, as just one tumor region was sequenced. There were a median around 60 of the top 100 tumor clones appearing in adjacent lung.

This clone was seen a few times. Its antigen is unknown. Per the germline V gene, CDR1 is MNHGY and CDR2 is SAAAGT. This CDR3 contains 18 residues. Here immunoSEQ multiplex PCR was the method, and the copy in TCRdb shows in-frame clones only, minus some. The sample records more than 2,500 clones, 35% to 40% being singletons. This clonotype was obtained from a male donor at least 60 years old with stage I squamous cell lung carcinoma. Sequencing used lung tumor tissue, obtained before any cancer treatment. The chain carries TRBV6-8 and TRBJ2-5, with D possibly matching TRBD1 (7 bases). TRBJ2-7 matches the DNA end more closely, so the J call is doubtful. CDR3 region: CASSYSGGASGGTYEQYF. In nucleotides, the CDR3 is TGTGCCAGCAGTTACTCAGGAGGGGCGTCAGGGGGGACCTACGAGCAGTACTTC.